Reported below is one TCR beta chain. Its specificity is unknown. One junction end does not reproduce the germline sequence, and a read error may be involved. TCRbeta libraries were built with three rounds of nested PCR, modified from ARM-PCR. MiXCR was run by TCRdb on the multiplex PCR reads, yielding one entry per CDR3 protein. The sample has about 100,000 distinct CDR3 sequences; roughly two thirds are singletons. RNA was extracted from bulk tissue without any cell sorting. Distant lung tissue was collected more than 3 cm away from the tumor edge. The sample comes from a study of tumor and adjacent non-tumor tissue in lung cancer. Study results and caveats: Compared with tumor, normal lung showed significantly lower TCR diversity. Tumor repertoires had a smaller top 100 clone share than normal lung.

CDR1 and CDR2 from the germline V gene are SGHAT and FQNNGV. This CDR3 has 15 amino acids. The sequenced material came from distant non-tumor lung tissue. The TCR originated in a man aged 25-45 years with non-small cell lung cancer. The V gene is TRBV11-2, the J gene TRBJ2-2; possible D gene TRBD2, 5 bases. The CDR3 DNA reads TGTGCCAGCAACTTAGGTGAACCAGGCACCGGGAAGCTGTTTTTT. Its protein is CASNLGEPGTGKLFF.